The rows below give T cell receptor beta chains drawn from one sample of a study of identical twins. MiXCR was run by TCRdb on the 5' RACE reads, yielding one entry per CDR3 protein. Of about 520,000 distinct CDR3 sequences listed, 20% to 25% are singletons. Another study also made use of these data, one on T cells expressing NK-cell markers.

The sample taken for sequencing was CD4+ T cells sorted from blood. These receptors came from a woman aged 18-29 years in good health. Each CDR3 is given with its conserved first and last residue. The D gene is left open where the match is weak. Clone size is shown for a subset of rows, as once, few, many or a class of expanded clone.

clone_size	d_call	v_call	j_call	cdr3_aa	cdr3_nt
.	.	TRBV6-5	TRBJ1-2	CASSYGVGYTF	TGTGCCAGCAGTTACGGGGTTGGCTACACCTTC
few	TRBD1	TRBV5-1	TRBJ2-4	CASSLPRQGVKNIQYF	TGCGCCAGCAGCTTGCCGCGACAGGGGGTCAAAAACATTCAGTACTTC
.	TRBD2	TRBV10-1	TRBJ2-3	CASQGTGTTFSDTQYF	TGCGCCAGCCAGGGCACTGGGACTACCTTTTCGGATACGCAGTATTTT
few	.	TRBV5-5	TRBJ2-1	CASSPPAALTYNEQFF	TGTGCCAGCAGCCCCCCAGCGGCCCTAACCTACAATGAGCAGTTCTTC
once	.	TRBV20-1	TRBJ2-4	CSARDRDKNIQYF	TGCAGTGCTAGAGACCGGGACAAAAACATTCAGTACTTC
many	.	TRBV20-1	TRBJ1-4	CSARPNRGGNEKLFF	TGCAGTGCTAGGCCCAATCGGGGGGGGAATGAAAAACTGTTTTTT
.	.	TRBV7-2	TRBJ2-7	CASSFTLETYEQYF	TGTGCCAGCAGCTTCACCCTTGAGACCTACGAGCAGTACTTC
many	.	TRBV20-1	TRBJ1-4	CSARPSGRNEKLFF	TGCAGTGCTAGACCCTCCGGACGAAATGAAAAACTGTTTTTT
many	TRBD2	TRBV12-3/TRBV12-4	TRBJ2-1	CATTPGLADNEQFF	TGTGCCACGACCCCGGGACTAGCGGACAATGAGCAGTTCTTC
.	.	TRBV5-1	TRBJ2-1	CASSLTVGRGRIDEQFF	TGCGCCAGCAGCTTGACCGTGGGCAGGGGTAGGATCGATGAGCAGTTCTTC
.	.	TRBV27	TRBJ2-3	CASSGLTRFRSTDTQYF	TGTGCCAGCAGCGGCCTCACCCGGTTCAGAAGCACAGATACGCAGTATTTT
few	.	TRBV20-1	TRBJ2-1	CSARIRTTYNEQFF	TGCAGTGCTAGAATCCGGACAACCTACAATGAGCAGTTCTTC
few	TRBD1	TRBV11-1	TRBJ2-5	CASRRNERQGRRQETQYF	TGTGCCAGCAGACGCAACGAGAGACAGGGCAGGCGGCAAGAGACCCAGTACTTC
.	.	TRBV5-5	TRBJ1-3	CASSSGRQSGNTIYF	TGTGCCAGCAGCTCTGGTCGGCAGTCTGGAAACACCATATATTTT
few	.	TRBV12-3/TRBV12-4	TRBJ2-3	CASSHLGLANF	TGTGCCAGCAGTCACCTTGGACTGGCCAATTTT
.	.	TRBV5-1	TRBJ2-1	CASSFGGWDEQFF	TGCGCCAGCAGCTTCGGGGGCTGGGATGAGCAGTTCTTC
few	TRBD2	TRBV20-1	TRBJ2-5	CSASPGVAGQSQYF	TGCAGTGCTAGTCCCGGGGTAGCGGGGCAATCCCAGTACTTC
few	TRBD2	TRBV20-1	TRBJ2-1	CSVTSGRSEQFF	TGCAGTGTTACTAGCGGGAGGAGCGAGCAGTTCTTC
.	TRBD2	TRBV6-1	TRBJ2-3	CASTWRGTSTDTQYF	TGTGCCAGCACCTGGCGGGGGACTAGCACAGATACGCAGTATTTT
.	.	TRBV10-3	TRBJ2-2	CAATNTGELFF	TGTGCCGCGACTAACACCGGGGAGCTGTTTTTT
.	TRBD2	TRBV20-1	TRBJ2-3	CSAGRATRDTQYF	TGCAGTGCGGGGAGGGCCACTCGAGATACGCAGTATTTT
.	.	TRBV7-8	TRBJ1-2	CASSATVTYGYTF	TGTGCCAGCAGCGCGACAGTTACCTATGGCTACACCTTC
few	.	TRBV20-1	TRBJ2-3	CSASRAVRTDTQYF	TGCAGTGCTAGCAGAGCAGTCCGCACAGATACGCAGTATTTT
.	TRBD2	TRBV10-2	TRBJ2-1	CASRIRLADNNEQFF	TGCGCCAGCAGGATTCGACTAGCGGACAACAATGAGCAGTTCTTC
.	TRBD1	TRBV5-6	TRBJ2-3	CASSSQGARDTQYF	TGTGCCAGCAGCTCACAGGGGGCCAGGGATACGCAGTATTTT
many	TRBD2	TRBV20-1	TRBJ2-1	CSARRGDHYNEQFF	TGCAGTGCTAGGCGGGGGGACCATTACAATGAGCAGTTCTTC
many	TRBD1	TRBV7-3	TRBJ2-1	CASRSTGVDEQFF	TGTGCCAGCAGGTCTACAGGGGTTGATGAGCAGTTCTTC
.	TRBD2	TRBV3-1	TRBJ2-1	CASSTHAGGRFHEQFF	TGTGCCAGCAGCACTCACGCGGGGGGCCGTTTCCATGAGCAGTTCTTC
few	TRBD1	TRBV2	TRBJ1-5	CASSPGGLEPQHF	TGTGCCAGCAGCCCAGGGGGGTTGGAGCCCCAGCATTTT
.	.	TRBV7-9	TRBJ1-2	CASSLVEHNYGYTF	TGTGCCAGCAGCTTAGTGGAGCACAACTATGGCTACACCTTC
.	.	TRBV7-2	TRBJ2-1	CASSPLAYNEQFF	TGTGCCAGCAGCCCTTTAGCCTACAATGAGCAGTTCTTC
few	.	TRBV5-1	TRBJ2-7	CASSSSRASLTRYEQYF	TGCGCCAGCAGCTCATCCAGGGCTAGTCTAACCCGCTACGAGCAGTACTTC
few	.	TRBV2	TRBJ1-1	CASIIGSEAFF	TGTGCCAGCATCATCGGAAGCGAAGCTTTCTTT
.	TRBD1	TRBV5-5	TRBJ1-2	CASSLVPGQGFGGYTF	TGTGCCAGCAGCTTGGTCCCGGGACAGGGTTTCGGAGGCTACACCTTC
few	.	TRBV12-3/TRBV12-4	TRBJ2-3	CASSLGYSSTDTQYF	TGTGCCAGCAGTTTGGGCTACTCTAGCACAGATACGCAGTATTTT
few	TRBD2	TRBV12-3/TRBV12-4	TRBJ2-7	CASSFAGVDHEQYF	TGTGCCAGCAGTTTTGCGGGGGTCGACCACGAGCAGTACTTC
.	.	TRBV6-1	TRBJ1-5	CASSEVRNQPQHF	TGTGCCAGCAGTGAAGTCCGCAATCAGCCCCAGCATTTT
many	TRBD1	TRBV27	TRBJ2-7	CASKRVGSGGSSYEQYF	TGTGCCAGCAAAAGGGTGGGTTCAGGGGGAAGCTCCTACGAGCAGTACTTC